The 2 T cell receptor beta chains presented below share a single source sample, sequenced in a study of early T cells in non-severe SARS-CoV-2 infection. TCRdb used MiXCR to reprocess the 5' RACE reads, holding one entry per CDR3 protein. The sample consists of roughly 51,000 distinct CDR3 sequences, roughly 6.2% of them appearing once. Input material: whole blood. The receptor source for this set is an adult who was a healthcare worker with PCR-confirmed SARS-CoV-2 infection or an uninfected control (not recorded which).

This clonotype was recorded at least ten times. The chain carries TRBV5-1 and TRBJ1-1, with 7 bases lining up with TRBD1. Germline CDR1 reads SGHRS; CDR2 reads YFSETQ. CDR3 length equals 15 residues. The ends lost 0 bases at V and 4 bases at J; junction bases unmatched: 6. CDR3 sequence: CASSLGGTVSTEAFF. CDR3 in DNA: TGCGCCAGCAGCTTGGGGGGGACAGTAAGCACTGAAGCTTTCTTT.

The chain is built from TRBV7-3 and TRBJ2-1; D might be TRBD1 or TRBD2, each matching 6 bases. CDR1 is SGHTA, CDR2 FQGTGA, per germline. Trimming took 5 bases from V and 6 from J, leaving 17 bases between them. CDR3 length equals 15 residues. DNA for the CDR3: TGTGCCAGCAGCCCAACACGGGGGCCGAGCAATGAGCAGTTCTTC. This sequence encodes CASSPTRGPSNEQFF.